This T cell receptor beta chain came from a study of shared clonotypes between healthy human individuals. A note on this clone: Different DNA sequences within this sample yield the same CDR3.

Libraries were prepared by immunoSEQ multiplex PCR; TCRdb keeps only in-frame clonotypes and omits some of them. The top ten clones hold about 0.41% of a sample with millions of clones, roughly 93% of them seen once. Germline CDR1 reads SGDLS; CDR2 reads YYNGEE. The CDR3 is 16 residues long. Losses at the gene ends were 0 bases for V and 1 base for J; bases not matched to a gene: 4. V usage is TRBV9 and J usage is TRBJ2-5; 9 bases match TRBD2. This TCR came from a man aged 18 to 35 in good health. Some clones in this sample may be carry-over from other donors' samples. Sequenced material: naive CD4+ T cells from PBMCs. Subset reported: CD45RA+ positively selected. CDR3 coding DNA: TGTGCCAGCAGCGTAGGGCTAGCGGGGTCCCAAGAGACCCAGTACTTC. It encodes CASSVGLAGSQETQYF.